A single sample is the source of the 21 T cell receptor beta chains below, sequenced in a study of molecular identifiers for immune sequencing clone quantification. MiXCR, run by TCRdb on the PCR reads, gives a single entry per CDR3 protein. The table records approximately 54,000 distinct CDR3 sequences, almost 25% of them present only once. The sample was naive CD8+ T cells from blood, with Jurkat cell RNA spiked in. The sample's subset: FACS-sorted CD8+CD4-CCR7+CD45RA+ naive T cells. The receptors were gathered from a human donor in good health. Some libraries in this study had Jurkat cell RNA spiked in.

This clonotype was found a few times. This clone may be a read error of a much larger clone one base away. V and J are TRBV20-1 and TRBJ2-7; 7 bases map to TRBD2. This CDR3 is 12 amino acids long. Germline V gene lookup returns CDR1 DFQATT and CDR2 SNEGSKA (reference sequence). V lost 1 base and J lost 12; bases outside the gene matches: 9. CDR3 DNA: TGCAGTGCTAGAGGGGAGGGCACTTCCTCGTACTTC. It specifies CSARGEGTSSYF.

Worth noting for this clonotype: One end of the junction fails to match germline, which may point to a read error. As DNA, the CDR3 is TGCGCCAGCGGCCAAGATTGGGGGGCTGAGCAGTTCTTC. It translates to CASGQDWGAEQFF. The chain uses TRBV4-1 and TRBJ2-1, with D perhaps assigned TRBD1 or TRBD2 (6 bases each). The CDR3 extends over 13 amino acids. Germline V gene data show CDR1 as MGHRA and CDR2 as YSYEKL.

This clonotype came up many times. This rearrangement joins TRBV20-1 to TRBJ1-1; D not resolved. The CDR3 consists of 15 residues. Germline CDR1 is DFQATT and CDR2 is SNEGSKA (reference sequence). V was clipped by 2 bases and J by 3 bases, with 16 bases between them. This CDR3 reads CSARLAWSGDTEAFF. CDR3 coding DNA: TGCAGTGCTAGACTAGCATGGTCCGGGGACACTGAAGCTTTCTTT.

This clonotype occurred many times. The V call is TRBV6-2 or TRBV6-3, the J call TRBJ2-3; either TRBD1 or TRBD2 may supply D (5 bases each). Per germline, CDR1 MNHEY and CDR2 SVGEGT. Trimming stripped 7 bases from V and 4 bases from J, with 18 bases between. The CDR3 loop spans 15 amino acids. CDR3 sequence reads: CASTYGTQVADTQYF. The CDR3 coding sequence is TGTGCCAGCACCTACGGGACCCAGGTGGCAGATACGCAGTATTTT.

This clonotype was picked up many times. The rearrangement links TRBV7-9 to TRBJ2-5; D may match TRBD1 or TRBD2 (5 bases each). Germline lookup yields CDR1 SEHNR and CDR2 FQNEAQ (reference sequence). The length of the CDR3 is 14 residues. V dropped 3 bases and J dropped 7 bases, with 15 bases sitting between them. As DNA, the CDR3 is TGTGCCAGCAGCTTTTCAGGGAACAGCGGGACCCAGTACTTC. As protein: CASSFSGNSGTQYF.

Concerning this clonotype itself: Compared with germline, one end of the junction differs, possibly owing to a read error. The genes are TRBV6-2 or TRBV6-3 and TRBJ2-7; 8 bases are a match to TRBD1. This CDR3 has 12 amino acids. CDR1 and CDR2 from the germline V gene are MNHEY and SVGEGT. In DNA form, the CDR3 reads TGTGCCAGCAGACCTGACAGGGGCGCTCTTGACTTC. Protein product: CASRPDRGALDF.

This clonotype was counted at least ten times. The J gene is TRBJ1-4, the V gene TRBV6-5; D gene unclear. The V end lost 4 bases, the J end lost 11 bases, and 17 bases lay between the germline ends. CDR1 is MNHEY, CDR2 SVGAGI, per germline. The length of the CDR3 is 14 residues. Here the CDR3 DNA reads TGTGCCAGCAGTTCCCAGAGTACCCCGGTCAAACTGTTTTTT. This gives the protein CASSSQSTPVKLFF.

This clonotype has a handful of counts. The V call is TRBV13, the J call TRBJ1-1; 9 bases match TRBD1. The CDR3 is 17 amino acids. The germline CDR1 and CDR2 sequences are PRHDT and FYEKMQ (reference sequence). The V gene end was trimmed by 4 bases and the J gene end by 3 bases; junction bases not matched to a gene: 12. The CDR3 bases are TGTGCCAGCAGCTCCGTGGGACAGGGAGGAGAGGACACTGAAGCTTTCTTT. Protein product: CASSSVGQGGEDTEAFF.

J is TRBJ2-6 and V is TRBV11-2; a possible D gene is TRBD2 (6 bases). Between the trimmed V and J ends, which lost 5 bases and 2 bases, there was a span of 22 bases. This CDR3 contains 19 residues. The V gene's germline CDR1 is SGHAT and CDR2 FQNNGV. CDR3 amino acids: CASSTYEGAGGTGANVLTF. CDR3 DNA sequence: TGTGCCAGCAGCACCTACGAGGGAGCTGGGGGGACTGGGGCCAACGTCCTGACTTTC.

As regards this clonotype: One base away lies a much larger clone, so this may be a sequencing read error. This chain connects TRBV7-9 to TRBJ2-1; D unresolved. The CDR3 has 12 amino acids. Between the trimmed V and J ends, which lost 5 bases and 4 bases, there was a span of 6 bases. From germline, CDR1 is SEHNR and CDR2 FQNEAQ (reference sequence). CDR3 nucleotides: TGTGCCAGCAGCACAACATACAATGAGCAGTTCTTC. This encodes CASSTTYNEQFF.

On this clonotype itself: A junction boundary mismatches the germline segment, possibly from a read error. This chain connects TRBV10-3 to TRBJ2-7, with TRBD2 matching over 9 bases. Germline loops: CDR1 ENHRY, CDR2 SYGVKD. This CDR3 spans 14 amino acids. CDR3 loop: CAIMAGGLTYVQYF. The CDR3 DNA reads TGTGCCATCATGGCGGGAGGGCTAACCTACGTGCAGTACTTC.

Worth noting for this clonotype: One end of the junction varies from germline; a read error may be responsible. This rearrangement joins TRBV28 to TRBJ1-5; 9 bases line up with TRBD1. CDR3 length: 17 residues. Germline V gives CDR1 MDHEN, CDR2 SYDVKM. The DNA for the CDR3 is TGTGCCAGCAGTCCTATTGGGACAGGGTGGAGCAATCAGCCCCGGCATTTT. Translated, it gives CASSPIGTGWSNQPRHF.

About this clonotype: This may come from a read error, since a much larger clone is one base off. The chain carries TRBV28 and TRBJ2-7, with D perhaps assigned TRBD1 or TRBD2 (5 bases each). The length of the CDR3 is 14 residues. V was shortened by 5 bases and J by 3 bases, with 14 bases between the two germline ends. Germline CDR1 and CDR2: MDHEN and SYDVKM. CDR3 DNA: TGTGCCAGCAGTCCCCTCATGGGGGTCTACGAGCAGTACTTC. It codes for CASSPLMGVYEQYF. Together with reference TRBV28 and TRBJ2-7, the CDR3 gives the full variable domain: DVKVTQSSRYLVKRTGEKVFLECVQDMDHENMFWYRQDPGLGLRLIYFSYDVKMKEKGDIPEGYSVSREKKERFSLILESASTNQTSMYLCASSPLMGVYEQYFGPGTRLTVT.

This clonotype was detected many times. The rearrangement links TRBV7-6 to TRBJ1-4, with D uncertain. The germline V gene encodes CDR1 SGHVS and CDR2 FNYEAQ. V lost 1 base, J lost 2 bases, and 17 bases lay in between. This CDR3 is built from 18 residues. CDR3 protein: CASSLGWAAGGTNEKLFF. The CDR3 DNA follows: TGTGCCAGCAGCTTAGGATGGGCAGCCGGAGGTACTAATGAAAAACTGTTTTTT.

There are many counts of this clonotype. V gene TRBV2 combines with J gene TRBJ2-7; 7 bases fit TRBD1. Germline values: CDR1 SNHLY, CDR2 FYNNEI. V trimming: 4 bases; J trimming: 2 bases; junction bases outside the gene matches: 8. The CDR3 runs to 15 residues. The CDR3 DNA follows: TGTGCCAGCAGTGTTAGCAGGGGGTTGACCTACGAGCAGTACTTC. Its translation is CASSVSRGLTYEQYF.

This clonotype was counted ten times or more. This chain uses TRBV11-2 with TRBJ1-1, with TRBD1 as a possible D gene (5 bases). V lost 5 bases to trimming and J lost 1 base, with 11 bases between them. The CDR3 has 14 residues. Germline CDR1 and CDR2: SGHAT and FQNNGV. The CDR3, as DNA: TGTGCCAGCAGCGGATTTGGACAGAACACTGAAGCTTTCTTT. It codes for CASSGFGQNTEAFF.

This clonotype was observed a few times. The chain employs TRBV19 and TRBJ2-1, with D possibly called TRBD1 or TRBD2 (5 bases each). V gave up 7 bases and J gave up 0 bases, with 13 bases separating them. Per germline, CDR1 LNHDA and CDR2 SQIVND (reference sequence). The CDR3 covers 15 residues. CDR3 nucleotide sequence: TGTGCCAGTACGAATGGGGACCCCTCCTACAATGAGCAGTTCTTC. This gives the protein CASTNGDPSYNEQFF.

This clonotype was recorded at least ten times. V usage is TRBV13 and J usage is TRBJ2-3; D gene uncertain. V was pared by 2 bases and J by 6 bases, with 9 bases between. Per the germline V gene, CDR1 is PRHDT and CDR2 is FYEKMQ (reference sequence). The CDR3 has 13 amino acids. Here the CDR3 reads CASSLTVGDTQYF. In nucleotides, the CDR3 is TGTGCCAGCAGCTTAACTGTTGGGGATACGCAGTATTTT.

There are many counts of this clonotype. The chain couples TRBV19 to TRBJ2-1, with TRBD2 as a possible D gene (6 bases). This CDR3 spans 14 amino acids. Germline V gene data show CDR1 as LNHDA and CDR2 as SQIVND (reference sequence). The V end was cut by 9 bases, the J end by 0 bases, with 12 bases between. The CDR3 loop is CASRPGSSYNEQFF. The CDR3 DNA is TGTGCCAGCCGTCCCGGGAGCTCCTACAATGAGCAGTTCTTC.

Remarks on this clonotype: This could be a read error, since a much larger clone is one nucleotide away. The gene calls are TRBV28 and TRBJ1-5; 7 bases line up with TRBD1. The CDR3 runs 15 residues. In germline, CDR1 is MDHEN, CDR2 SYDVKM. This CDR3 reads CTSSLWGQKNQPQHF. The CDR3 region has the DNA TGTACCAGCAGTTTATGGGGACAGAAAAATCAGCCCCAGCATTTT.

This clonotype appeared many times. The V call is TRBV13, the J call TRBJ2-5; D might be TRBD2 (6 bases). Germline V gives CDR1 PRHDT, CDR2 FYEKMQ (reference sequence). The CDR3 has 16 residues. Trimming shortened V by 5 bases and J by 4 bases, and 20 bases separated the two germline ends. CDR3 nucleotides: TGTGCCAGCAGCACAACCGGGACTCAGGAGGGAGAGACCCAGTACTTC. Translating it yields CASSTTGTQEGETQYF.